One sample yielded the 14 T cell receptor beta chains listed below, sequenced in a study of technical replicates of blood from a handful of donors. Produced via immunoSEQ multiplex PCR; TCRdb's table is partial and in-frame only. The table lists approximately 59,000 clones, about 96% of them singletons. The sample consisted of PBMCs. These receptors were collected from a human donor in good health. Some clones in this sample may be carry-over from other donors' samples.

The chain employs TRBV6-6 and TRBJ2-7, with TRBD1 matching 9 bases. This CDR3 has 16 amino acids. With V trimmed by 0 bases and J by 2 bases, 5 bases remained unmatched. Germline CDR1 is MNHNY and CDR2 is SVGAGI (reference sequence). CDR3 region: CASSYSGTGWAYEQYF. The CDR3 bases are TGTGCCAGCAGTTACTCGGGGACAGGGTGGGCCTACGAGCAGTACTTC.

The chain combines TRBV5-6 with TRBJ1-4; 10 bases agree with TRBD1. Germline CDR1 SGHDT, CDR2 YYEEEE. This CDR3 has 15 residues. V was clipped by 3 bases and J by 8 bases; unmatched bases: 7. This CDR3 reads CASSWGQGRSEKLFF. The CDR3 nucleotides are TGTGCCAGCAGCTGGGGACAGGGGAGGTCGGAAAAACTGTTTTTT.

The CDR3 DNA reads as TGTGCCAGCGGACTAGAAGGGTTTACAGATACGCAGTATTTT. Translated: CASGLEGFTDTQYF. J is TRBJ2-3 and V is TRBV2; TRBD2 aligns across 7 bases. Germline lookup yields CDR1 SNHLY and CDR2 FYNNEI. V gave up 8 bases and J gave up 3 bases; unmatched junction bases: 8. The CDR3 contains 14 residues.

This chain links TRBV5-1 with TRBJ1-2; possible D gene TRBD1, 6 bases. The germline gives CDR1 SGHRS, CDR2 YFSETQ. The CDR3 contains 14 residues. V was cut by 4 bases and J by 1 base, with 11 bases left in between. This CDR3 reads CASSQGTINYGYTF. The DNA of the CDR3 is TGCGCCAGCAGCCAGGGGACAATTAACTATGGCTACACCTTC.

The CDR3 DNA reads as TGTGCCAGCAGCTCCCGGCCGGGGGTTAGGGACTACGAGCAGTACTTC. Residues: CASSSRPGVRDYEQYF. The chain is built from TRBV5-6 and TRBJ2-7; tentative D call: TRBD2 (6 bases). The V end was cut by 3 bases, the J end by 3 bases, with 19 bases between. Germline CDR1 SGHDT, CDR2 YYEEEE. The CDR3 contains 16 residues.

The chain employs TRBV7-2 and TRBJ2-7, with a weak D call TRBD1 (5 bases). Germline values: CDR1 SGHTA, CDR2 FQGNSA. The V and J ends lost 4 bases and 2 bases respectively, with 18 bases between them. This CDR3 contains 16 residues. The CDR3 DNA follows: TGTGCCAGCAGCTCCCGTGGGGCAGGAAATCCCTACGAGCAGTACTTC. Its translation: CASSSRGAGNPYEQYF.

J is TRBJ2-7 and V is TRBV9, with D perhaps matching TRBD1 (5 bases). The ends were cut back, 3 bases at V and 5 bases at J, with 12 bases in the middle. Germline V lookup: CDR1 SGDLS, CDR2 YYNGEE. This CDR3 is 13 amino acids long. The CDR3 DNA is TGTGCCAGCAGCGCCCGGGCCAGGGACGAGCAGTACTTC. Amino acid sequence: CASSARARDEQYF.

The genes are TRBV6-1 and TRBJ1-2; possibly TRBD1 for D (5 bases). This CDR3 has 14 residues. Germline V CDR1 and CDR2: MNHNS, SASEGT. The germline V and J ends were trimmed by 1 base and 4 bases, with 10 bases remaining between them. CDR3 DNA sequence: TGTGCCAGCAGTGAAGGAAGAAGGGGCTATGGCTACACCTTC. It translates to CASSEGRRGYGYTF.

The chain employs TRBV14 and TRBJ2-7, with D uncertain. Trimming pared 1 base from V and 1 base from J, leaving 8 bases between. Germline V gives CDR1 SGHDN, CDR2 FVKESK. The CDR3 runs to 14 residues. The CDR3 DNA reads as TGTGCCAGCAGCCAAGTCGTCGGTTCCTACGAGCAGTACTTC. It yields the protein CASSQVVGSYEQYF.

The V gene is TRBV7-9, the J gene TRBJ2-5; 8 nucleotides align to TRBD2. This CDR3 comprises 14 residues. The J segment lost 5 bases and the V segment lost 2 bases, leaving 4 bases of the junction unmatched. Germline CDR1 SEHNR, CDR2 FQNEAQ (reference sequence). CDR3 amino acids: CASSLREGWETQYF. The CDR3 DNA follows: TGTGCCAGCAGCTTACGGGAGGGTTGGGAGACCCAGTACTTC.

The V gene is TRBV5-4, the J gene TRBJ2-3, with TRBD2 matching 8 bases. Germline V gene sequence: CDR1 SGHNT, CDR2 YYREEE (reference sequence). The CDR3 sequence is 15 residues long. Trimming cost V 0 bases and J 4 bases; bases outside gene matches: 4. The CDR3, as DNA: TGTGCCAGCAGCTTGGATCCGGGGGGGCCAGATACGCAGTATTTT. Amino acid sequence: CASSLDPGGPDTQYF.

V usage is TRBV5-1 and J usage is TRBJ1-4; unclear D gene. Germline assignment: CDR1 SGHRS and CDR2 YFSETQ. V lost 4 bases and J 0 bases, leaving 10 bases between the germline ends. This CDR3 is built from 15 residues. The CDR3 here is CASSPFGATNEKLFF. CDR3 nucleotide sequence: TGCGCCAGCAGCCCCTTCGGTGCAACTAATGAAAAACTGTTTTTT. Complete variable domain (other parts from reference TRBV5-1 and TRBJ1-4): KAGVTQTPRYLIKTRGQQVTLSCSPISGHRSVSWYQQTPGQGLQFLFEYFSETQRNKGNFPGRFSGRQFSNSRSEMNVSTLELGDSALYLCASSPFGATNEKLFFGSGTQLSVL.

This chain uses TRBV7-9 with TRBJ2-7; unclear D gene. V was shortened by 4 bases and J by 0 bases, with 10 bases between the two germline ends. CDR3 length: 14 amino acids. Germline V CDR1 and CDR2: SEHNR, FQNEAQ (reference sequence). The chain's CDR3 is CASSSGDLSYEQYF. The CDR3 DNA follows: TGTGCCAGCAGCTCAGGTGATCTCTCCTACGAGCAGTACTTC.

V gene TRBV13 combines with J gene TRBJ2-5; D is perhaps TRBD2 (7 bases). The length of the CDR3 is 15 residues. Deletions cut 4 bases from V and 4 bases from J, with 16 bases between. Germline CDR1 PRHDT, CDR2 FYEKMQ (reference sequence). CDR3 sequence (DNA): TGTGCCAGCAGCTGGGGGGGGGCACGAGTAGAGACCCAGTACTTC. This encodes CASSWGGARVETQYF.